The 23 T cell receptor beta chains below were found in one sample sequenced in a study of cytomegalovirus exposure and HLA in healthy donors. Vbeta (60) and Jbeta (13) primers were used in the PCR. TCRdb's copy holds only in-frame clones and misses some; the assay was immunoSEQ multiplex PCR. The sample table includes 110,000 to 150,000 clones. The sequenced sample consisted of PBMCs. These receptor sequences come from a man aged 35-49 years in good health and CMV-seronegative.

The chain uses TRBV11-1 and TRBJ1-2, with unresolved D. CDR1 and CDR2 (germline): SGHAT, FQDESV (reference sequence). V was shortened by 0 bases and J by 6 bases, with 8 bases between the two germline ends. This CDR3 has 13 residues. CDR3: CASSLARGNGYTF. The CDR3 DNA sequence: TGTGCCAGCAGCTTAGCGCGCGGGAATGGCTACACCTTC.

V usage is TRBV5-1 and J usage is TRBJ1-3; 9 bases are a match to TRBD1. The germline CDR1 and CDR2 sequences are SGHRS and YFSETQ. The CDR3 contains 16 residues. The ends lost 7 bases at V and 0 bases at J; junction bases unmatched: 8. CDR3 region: CASSQGQGSSGNTIYF. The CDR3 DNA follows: TGCGCCAGCTCGCAGGGACAGGGTAGCTCTGGAAACACCATATATTTT.

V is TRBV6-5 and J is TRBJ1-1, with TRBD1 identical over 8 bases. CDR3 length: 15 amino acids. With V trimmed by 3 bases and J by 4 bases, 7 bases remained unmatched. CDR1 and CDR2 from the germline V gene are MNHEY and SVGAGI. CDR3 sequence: CASSYIQGGGTEAFF. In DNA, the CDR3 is TGTGCCAGCAGTTATATACAGGGGGGTGGCACTGAAGCTTTCTTT.

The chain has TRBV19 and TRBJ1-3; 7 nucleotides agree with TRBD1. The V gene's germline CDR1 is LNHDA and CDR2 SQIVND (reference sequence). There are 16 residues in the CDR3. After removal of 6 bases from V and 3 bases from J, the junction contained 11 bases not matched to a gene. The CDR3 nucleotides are TGTGCCAGTAGACCCACCCGCCGGGACAGTGGAAACACCATATATTTT. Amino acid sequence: CASRPTRRDSGNTIYF.

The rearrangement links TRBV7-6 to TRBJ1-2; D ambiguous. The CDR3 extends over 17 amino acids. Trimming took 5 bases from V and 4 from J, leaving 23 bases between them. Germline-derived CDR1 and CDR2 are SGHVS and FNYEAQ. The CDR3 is CASSPNLMGSGIYGYTF. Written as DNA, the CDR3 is TGTGCCAGCAGCCCGAATCTAATGGGCTCAGGCATCTATGGCTACACCTTC.

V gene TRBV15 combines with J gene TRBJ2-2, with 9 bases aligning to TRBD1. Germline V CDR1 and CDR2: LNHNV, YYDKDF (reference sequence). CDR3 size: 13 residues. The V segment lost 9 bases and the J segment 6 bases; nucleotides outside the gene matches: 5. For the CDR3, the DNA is TGTGCCACGGGACAGGGAGTTCCCGGGGAGCTGTTTTTT. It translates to CATGQGVPGELFF.

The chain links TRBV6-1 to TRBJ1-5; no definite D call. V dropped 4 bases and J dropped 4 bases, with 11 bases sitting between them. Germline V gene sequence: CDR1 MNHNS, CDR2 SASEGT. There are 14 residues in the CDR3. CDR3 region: CASSGRPQNQPQHF. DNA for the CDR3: TGTGCCAGCAGTGGGAGGCCGCAGAATCAGCCCCAGCATTTT.

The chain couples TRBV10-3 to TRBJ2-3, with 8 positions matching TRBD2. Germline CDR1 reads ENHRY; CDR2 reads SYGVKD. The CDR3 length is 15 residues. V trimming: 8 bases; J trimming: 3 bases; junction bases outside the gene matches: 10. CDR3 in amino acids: CAIAAGGKATDTQYF. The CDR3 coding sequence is TGTGCCATCGCTGCGGGGGGAAAGGCGACAGATACGCAGTATTTT.

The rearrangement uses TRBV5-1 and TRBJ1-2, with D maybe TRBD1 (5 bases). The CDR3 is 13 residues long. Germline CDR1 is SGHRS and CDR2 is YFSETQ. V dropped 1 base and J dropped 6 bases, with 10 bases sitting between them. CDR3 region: CASSLSGENGYTF. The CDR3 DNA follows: TGCGCCAGCAGCTTGTCGGGGGAGAATGGCTACACCTTC.

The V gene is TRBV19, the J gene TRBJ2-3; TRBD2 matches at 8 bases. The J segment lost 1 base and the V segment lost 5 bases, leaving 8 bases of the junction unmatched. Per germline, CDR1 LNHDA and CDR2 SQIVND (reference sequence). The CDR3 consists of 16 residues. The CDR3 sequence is CASSRGGNGGTDTQYF. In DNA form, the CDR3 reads TGTGCCAGTAGTCGGGGGGGCAACGGAGGCACAGATACGCAGTATTTT.

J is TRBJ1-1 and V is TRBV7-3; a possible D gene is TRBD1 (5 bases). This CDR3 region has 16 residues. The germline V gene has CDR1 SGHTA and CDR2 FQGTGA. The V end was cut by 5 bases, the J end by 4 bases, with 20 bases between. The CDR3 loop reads CASSVGGASRSTEAFF. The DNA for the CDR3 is TGTGCCAGCAGCGTGGGGGGTGCTAGTCGGAGCACTGAAGCTTTCTTT. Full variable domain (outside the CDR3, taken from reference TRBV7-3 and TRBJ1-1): GAGVSQTPSNKVTEKGKYVELRCDPISGHTALYWYRQSLGQGPEFLIYFQGTGAADDSGLPNDRFFAVRPEGSVSTLKIQRTERGDSAVYLCASSVGGASRSTEAFFGQGTRLTVV.

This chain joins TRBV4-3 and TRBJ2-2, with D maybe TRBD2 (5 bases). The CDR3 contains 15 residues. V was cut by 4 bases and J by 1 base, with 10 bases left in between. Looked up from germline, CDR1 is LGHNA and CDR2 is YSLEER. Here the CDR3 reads CASSLEGLNTGELFF. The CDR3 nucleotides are TGCGCCAGCAGCCTTGAGGGTCTGAACACCGGGGAGCTGTTTTTT.

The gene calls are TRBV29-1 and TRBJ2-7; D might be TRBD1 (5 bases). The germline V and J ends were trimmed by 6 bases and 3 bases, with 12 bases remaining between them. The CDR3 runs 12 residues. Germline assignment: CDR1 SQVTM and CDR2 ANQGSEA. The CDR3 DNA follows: TGCAGCGTCAAGGACACCAGCTACGAGCAGTACTTC. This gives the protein CSVKDTSYEQYF.

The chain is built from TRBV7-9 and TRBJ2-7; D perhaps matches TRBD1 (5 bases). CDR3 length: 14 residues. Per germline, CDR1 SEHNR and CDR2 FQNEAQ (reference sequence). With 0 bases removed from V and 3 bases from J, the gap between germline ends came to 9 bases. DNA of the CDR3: TGTGCCAGCAGCTTAGCGGGGCCTTACTACGAGCAGTACTTC. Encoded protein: CASSLAGPYYEQYF.

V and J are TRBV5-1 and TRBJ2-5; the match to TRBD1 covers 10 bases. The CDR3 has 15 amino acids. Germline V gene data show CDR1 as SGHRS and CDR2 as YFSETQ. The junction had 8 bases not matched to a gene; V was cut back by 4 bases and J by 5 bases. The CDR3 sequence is CASSLLTGGAETQYF. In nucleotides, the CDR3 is TGCGCCAGCAGCCTATTGACAGGGGGCGCTGAGACCCAGTACTTC. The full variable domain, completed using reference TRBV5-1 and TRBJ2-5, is KAGVTQTPRYLIKTRGQQVTLSCSPISGHRSVSWYQQTPGQGLQFLFEYFSETQRNKGNFPGRFSGRQFSNSRSEMNVSTLELGDSALYLCASSLLTGGAETQYFGPGTRLLVL.

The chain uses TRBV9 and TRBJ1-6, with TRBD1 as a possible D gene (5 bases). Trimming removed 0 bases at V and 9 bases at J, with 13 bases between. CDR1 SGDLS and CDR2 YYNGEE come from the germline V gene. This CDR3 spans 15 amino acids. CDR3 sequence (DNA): TGTGCCAGCAGCGTAGAAGCTCAGGGAAGTTCACCCCTCCACTTT. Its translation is CASSVEAQGSSPLHF.

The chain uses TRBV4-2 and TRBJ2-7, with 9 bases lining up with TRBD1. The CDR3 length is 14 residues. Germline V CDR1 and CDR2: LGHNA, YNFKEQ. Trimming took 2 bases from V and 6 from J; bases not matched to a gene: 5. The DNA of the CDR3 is TGTGCCAGCAGCCAATCGGACAGGGGAGGCGAGCAGTACTTC. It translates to CASSQSDRGGEQYF.

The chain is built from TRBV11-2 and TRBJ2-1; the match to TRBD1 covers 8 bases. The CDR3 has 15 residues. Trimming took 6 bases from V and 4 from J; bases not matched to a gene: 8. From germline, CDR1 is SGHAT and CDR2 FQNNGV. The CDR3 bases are TGTGCCAGCAGGATACCAGGGGGCGCGTACAATGAGCAGTTCTTC. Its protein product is CASRIPGGAYNEQFF. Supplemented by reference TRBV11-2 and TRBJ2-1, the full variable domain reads EAGVAQSPRYKIIEKRQSVAFWCNPISGHATLYWYQQILGQGPKLLIQFQNNGVVDDSQLPKDRFSAERLKGVDSTLKIQPAKLEDSAVYLCASRIPGGAYNEQFFGPGTRLTVL.

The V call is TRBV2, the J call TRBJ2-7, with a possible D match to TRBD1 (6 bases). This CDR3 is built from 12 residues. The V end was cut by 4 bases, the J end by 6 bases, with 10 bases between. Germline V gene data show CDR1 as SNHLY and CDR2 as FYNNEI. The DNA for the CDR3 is TGTGCCAGCAGTGTCAGGGGATCCGAGCAGTACTTC. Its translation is CASSVRGSEQYF.

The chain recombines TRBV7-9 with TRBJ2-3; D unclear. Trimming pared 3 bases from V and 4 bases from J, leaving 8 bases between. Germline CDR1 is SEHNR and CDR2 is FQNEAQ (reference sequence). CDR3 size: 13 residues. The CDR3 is CASSFPPADTQYF. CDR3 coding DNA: TGTGCCAGCAGCTTCCCCCCCGCAGATACGCAGTATTTT.

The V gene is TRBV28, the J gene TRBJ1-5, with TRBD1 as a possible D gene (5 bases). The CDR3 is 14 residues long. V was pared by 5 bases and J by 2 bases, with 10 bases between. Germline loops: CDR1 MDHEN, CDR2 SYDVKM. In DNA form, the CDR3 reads TGTGCCAGCAGTGTCAGGGCGGGCAATCAGCCCCAGCATTTT. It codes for CASSVRAGNQPQHF. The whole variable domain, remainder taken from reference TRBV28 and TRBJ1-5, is DVKVTQSSRYLVKRTGEKVFLECVQDMDHENMFWYRQDPGLGLRLIYFSYDVKMKEKGDIPEGYSVSREKKERFSLILESASTNQTSMYLCASSVRAGNQPQHFGDGTRLSIL.

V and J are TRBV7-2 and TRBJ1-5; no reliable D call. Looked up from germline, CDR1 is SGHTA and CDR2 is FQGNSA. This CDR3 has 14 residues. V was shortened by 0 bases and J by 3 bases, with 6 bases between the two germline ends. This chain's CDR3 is CASSLAGPNQPQHF. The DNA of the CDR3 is TGTGCCAGCAGCTTAGCCGGTCCCAATCAGCCCCAGCATTTT.

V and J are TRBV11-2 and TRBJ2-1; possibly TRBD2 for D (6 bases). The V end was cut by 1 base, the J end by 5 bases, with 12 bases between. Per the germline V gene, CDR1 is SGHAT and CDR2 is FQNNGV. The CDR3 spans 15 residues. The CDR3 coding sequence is TGTGCCAGCAGCTTAGGACTAGTCAAGGACAATGAGCAGTTCTTC. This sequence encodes CASSLGLVKDNEQFF.